This TCR beta chain comes out of a study of OX40 agonist ivuxolimab in advanced cancers. Some background on the complete study: The costimulatory receptor OX40 (CD134) was targeted by ivuxolimab, a fully human IgG2 agonistic monoclonal antibody. Intravenous ivuxolimab was administered to patients every 2 weeks at six dose levels: 0.01, 0.1, 0.3, 1.5, 3 and 10 mg/kg. Among the 50 to 55 dose-escalation patients, about 20 had hepatocellular carcinoma, roughly 15 melanoma, 9 renal cell carcinoma and 9 head and neck cancer. In the dose-escalation cohort, 65% to 85% of patients were male, and the mean age was roughly 60 years with a range of 23 to 79. Prior anti-PD-1, anti-PD-L1 or anti-CTLA-4 therapy was permitted, and checkpoint inhibitors had been received by less than 45% of dose-escalation patients. Three dose-escalation patients achieved partial responses, one with hepatocellular carcinoma and two with cutaneous melanoma. Peripheral TCRbeta sequencing aimed to test whether ivuxolimab altered TCR sequence diversity and caused clonal T-cell expansion. The paper reports the monotherapy dose-escalation portion (N of about 50 patients) of the phase I ivuxolimab trial.

Genomic DNA was isolated from the sorted cells so that the TCRbeta CDR3 region could be sequenced. The immunoSEQ Assay was used to sequence the TCRbeta CDR3 regions. In its TCRdb copy, this immuneACCESS table keeps in-frame sequences only and misses some clones. Where compared with another copy, unresolved V genes explain less than half of these, and the others have no known cause. This sample has 60,000 to 95,000 clones in its table, and 85% to 90% of those were observed once. The ten largest clones take up 0.5% to 0.8% of the sample. Study-level results and caveats: Low levels of normalized T-cell clonal expansion were also seen in some patients who did not respond. Which antigens the clonally expanded peripheral T cells were specific for was not determined. At doses of 0.1 to 3.0 mg/kg, clonal expansion of both CD4+ and CD8+ blood T cells was observed from baseline to week 6. After ivuxolimab, expanded clones were on average more numerous among CD8+ T cells than among CD4+ T cells. In the 0.1-3.0 mg/kg groups, partial responders had among the lowest normalized peripheral clonal expansion, particularly in CD8+ T cells.

V lost 0 bases and J lost 2 bases; the stretch between them is 12 bases long. CDR1 and CDR2 are read off the germline V gene (reference sequence) as MNHNY and SVGAGI. Inclusive of the bounding cysteine and phenylalanine, the CDR3 is 16 residues long. Only the CDR3 DNA stays, 48 bases, in frame from base 1. Patients with autoimmune disease history or receiving systemic immunosuppression were excluded from the trial. Peripheral blood for TCR sequencing was collected from all dose cohorts at baseline, on cycle 4 day 1, and on cycle 7 day 1. Samples were obtained from an open-label, multicenter, first-in-human phase I dose-escalation trial of ivuxolimab. Adults with locally advanced or metastatic melanoma, renal cell, hepatocellular, or head and neck squamous cell carcinoma were enrolled in the trial. CD4+ and CD8+ T cells were sorted separately from peripheral blood before TCR sequencing. For this clone: This receptor's antigen is unknown. The input lacks base qualities; no much larger clone sits a single base away.

The TCR was taken from an adult with an advanced solid tumor such as melanoma, head and neck, liver or kidney cancer. The source was CD4+ or CD8+ T cells sorted from blood, collected in a trial of the OX40 agonist ivuxolimab. Rearrangement joined TRBV6-6 to TRBJ2-3, with the D segment possibly TRBD1 or TRBD2, each aligning over 5 bases. The CDR3 here reads CASSYSRGTNTDTQYF. The nucleotide sequence is TGTGCCAGCAGTTACTCGAGGGGAACCAACACAGATACGCAGTATTTT.